This entry lists 22 T cell receptor beta chains sequenced from one sample in a study of shared clonotypes between healthy human individuals. The repertoire was sequenced with immunoSEQ multiplex PCR; TCRdb's copy has only in-frame clones and lacks some. The sample yields about 2.4 million clones, approximately 93% seen once. What was sequenced was naive CD4+ T cells from PBMCs. The sample's subset: CD45RA+ positively selected. The receptors shown here come from a man between 18 and 29 years old in good health. Some clones in this sample may be carry-over from other donors' samples.

The CDR3 loop reads CASSQDQGMNTEAFF. The CDR3, as DNA: TGTGCCAGCAGCCAAGACCAGGGGATGAACACTGAAGCTTTCTTT. The chain combines TRBV4-2 with TRBJ1-1, with D possibly being TRBD1 (6 bases). V shed 0 bases and J shed 0 bases, with 8 bases lying between them. This CDR3 has 15 amino acids. Germline CDR1 is LGHNA and CDR2 is YNFKEQ.

The rearrangement links TRBV2 to TRBJ2-1; TRBD2 might be the D (5 bases). V shed 1 base and J shed 5 bases, with 12 bases lying between them. The germline V gene encodes CDR1 SNHLY and CDR2 FYNNEI. CDR3 size: 15 residues. The CDR3 reads CASSEVASGHNEQFF. In nucleotides, the CDR3 is TGTGCCAGCAGTGAAGTAGCGAGTGGGCACAATGAGCAGTTCTTC.

V usage is TRBV11-2 and J usage is TRBJ1-5; D not resolved. The CDR3 loop spans 16 amino acids. Trimming stripped 1 base from V and 0 bases from J, with 10 bases between. The germline V gene encodes CDR1 SGHAT and CDR2 FQNNGV. Here the CDR3 DNA reads TGTGCCAGCAGCTTAGCCCAGGCGTATAGCAATCAGCCCCAGCATTTT. Amino acid sequence: CASSLAQAYSNQPQHF.

The chain is built from TRBV2 and TRBJ1-3; the D is unclear. V lost 9 bases and J 6 bases, leaving 18 bases between the germline ends. Germline assignment: CDR1 SNHLY and CDR2 FYNNEI. This CDR3 has 14 amino acids. CDR3 DNA: TGTGCCAGTGGCCCTTACGCAGACCCAAACACCATATATTTT. This translates into CASGPYADPNTIYF.

CDR3 amino acids: CASSQNYGYTF. The CDR3 DNA reads as TGTGCCAGCAGTCAGAACTATGGCTACACCTTC. This chain joins TRBV7-8 and TRBJ1-2; D not certain. The V gene lost 6 bases and the J gene lost 2 bases, with 4 bases spanning the gap. The CDR3 covers 11 residues. Germline assignment: CDR1 SGHVS and CDR2 FQNEAQ.

This clone was detected only once. This chain connects TRBV19 to TRBJ1-5, with 7 bases matching TRBD1. CDR1 LNHDA and CDR2 SQIVND come from the germline V gene (reference sequence). The V gene end was trimmed by 4 bases and the J gene end by 4 bases; junction bases not matched to a gene: 1. The CDR3 sequence is 13 residues long. CDR3 coding DNA: TGTGCCAGTAGTAAGGGACAGAATCAGCCCCAGCATTTT. Amino acid sequence: CASSKGQNQPQHF.

The chain joins TRBV21-1 to TRBJ2-1; the table's D gene call, TRBD1, was not cross checked with the DNA. TRBV21-1 is termed a pseudogene. CDR3 length equals 17 residues. The CDR3 bases are TGTGCCAGCAGCGGGTTCACGTGCGGGACAGAGGGCAATGAGCAGTTCTTC. Translated: CASSGFTCGTEGNEQFF.

On this clone itself: In the same sample, other DNA sequences code for this CDR3. The chain carries TRBV5-1 and TRBJ2-1, with TRBD1 identical over 9 bases. The germline gives CDR1 SGHRS, CDR2 YFSETQ. The length of the CDR3 is 15 residues. Losses at the gene ends were 3 bases for V and 1 base for J; bases not matched to a gene: 2. The CDR3 bases are TGCGCCAGCAGCTCCGGACAGGGGTCCTACAATGAGCAGTTCTTC. Translated, it gives CASSSGQGSYNEQFF.

This chain joins TRBV28 and TRBJ2-7; possibly TRBD1 for D (6 bases). Germline assignment: CDR1 MDHEN and CDR2 SYDVKM. Trimming removed 3 bases from V and 2 bases from J, with 14 bases in between. This CDR3 is built from 15 residues. This CDR3 reads CASSFGGSGAYEQYF. The CDR3 DNA reads as TGTGCCAGCAGTTTTGGGGGCTCAGGGGCCTACGAGCAGTACTTC.

The count of this clone is one. The V gene is TRBV6-5, the J gene TRBJ2-3, with D possibly TRBD2 on 5 matching bases. The CDR3 totals 13 residues. Per germline, CDR1 MNHEY and CDR2 SVGAGI. V dropped 8 bases and J dropped 2 bases, with 11 bases sitting between them. The CDR3: CASGRGTTDTQYF. DNA of the CDR3: TGTGCCAGCGGCCGGGGAACCACAGATACGCAGTATTTT.

V usage is TRBV11-2 and J usage is TRBJ1-3; D is possibly TRBD1 (5 bases). V lost 2 bases to trimming and J lost 0 bases, with 8 bases between them. The CDR3 extends over 15 amino acids. Germline-derived CDR1 and CDR2 are SGHAT and FQNNGV. The CDR3 DNA reads as TGTGCCAGCAGCTTATTGGGGACCTCTGGAAACACCATATATTTT. Translated, it gives CASSLLGTSGNTIYF. The full variable domain, rest sourced from reference TRBV11-2 and TRBJ1-3, is EAGVAQSPRYKIIEKRQSVAFWCNPISGHATLYWYQQILGQGPKLLIQFQNNGVVDDSQLPKDRFSAERLKGVDSTLKIQPAKLEDSAVYLCASSLLGTSGNTIYFGEGSWLTVV.

This chain joins TRBV5-4 and TRBJ2-2, with a possible D match to TRBD2 (6 bases). The germline V gene has CDR1 SGHNT and CDR2 YYREEE (reference sequence). CDR3 length: 16 residues. V was trimmed by 0 bases and J by 1 base, leaving 10 bases between them. This chain's CDR3 is CASSLGGSGNTGELFF. In DNA, the CDR3 is TGTGCCAGCAGCTTGGGGGGTAGCGGGAACACCGGGGAGCTGTTTTTT. The variable domain in full, with the rest retrieved from reference TRBV5-4 and TRBJ2-2, is ETGVTQSPTHLIKTRGQQVTLRCSSQSGHNTVSWYQQALGQGPQFIFQYYREEENGRGNFPPRFSGLQFPNYSSELNVNALELDDSALYLCASSLGGSGNTGELFFGEGSRLTVL.

The gene calls are TRBV10-3 and TRBJ2-7, with D unclear. The CDR3 is 14 amino acids. The V gene lost 2 bases and the J gene lost 5 bases, with 13 bases spanning the gap. CDR1 and CDR2 from the germline V gene are ENHRY and SYGVKD. CDR3 sequence reads: CAISEDSQLNEQYF. CDR3 nucleotides: TGTGCCATCAGTGAGGATTCACAGCTTAACGAGCAGTACTTC.

The chain has TRBV7-6 and TRBJ2-2; 8 positions agree with TRBD2. Trimming cost V 2 bases and J 6 bases; bases outside gene matches: 8. The CDR3 is 16 residues long. Germline V gene data show CDR1 as SGHVS and CDR2 as FNYEAQ. The CDR3 here is CASSLKGSGSPGELFF. The CDR3 region has the DNA TGTGCCAGCAGCTTAAAAGGGAGCGGGAGCCCCGGGGAGCTGTTTTTT.

The chain is built from TRBV6-5 and TRBJ2-1; 8 nucleotides agree with TRBD1. This CDR3 spans 15 amino acids. V shed 8 bases and J 8 bases; nucleotides not matched to a gene: 14. Per germline, CDR1 MNHEY and CDR2 SVGAGI. Written as DNA, the CDR3 is TGTGCCAGCCAAACACTCGGACAGGGCTGGCATGAGCAGTTCTTC. Its translation: CASQTLGQGWHEQFF.

The chain carries TRBV5-1 and TRBJ2-3, with D maybe TRBD2 (6 bases). Germline values: CDR1 SGHRS, CDR2 YFSETQ. V lost 0 bases to trimming and J lost 2 bases, with 10 bases between them. The CDR3 sequence is 15 residues long. The CDR3 is CASSLGAGVTDTQYF. The DNA of the CDR3 is TGCGCCAGCAGCTTGGGAGCGGGCGTCACAGATACGCAGTATTTT.

This chain connects TRBV4-1 to TRBJ2-5; no reliable D call. Germline CDR1 is MGHRA and CDR2 is YSYEKL. The CDR3 runs 14 residues. V lost 0 bases, J lost 9 bases, and 14 bases lay in between. CDR3 sequence: CASSQEPRSMAQYF. DNA of the CDR3: TGCGCCAGCAGCCAAGAGCCCAGGTCCATGGCCCAGTACTTC.

The CDR3 loop is CASSQGSTRQGAADTQYF. As DNA, the CDR3 is TGCGCCAGCAGCCAAGGTTCAACACGGCAGGGGGCGGCAGATACGCAGTATTTT. V gene TRBV4-1 combines with J gene TRBJ2-3; 8 bases line up with TRBD1. The ends lost 1 base at V and 4 bases at J; junction bases unmatched: 13. Germline values: CDR1 MGHRA, CDR2 YSYEKL. The CDR3 loop spans 18 amino acids.

The V and J genes are TRBV28 and TRBJ2-1; tentatively, D is TRBD2 (5 bases). The CDR3 has 11 residues. V was shortened by 5 bases and J by 13 bases, with 12 bases between the two germline ends. The germline CDR1 and CDR2 sequences are MDHEN and SYDVKM. As DNA, the CDR3 is TGTGCCAGCAGTCTCGGACTTTTACAGTTCTTC. Translated: CASSLGLLQFF. The whole variable domain, remainder taken from reference TRBV28 and TRBJ2-1, is DVKVTQSSRYLVKRTGEKVFLECVQDMDHENMFWYRQDPGLGLRLIYFSYDVKMKEKGDIPEGYSVSREKKERFSLILESASTNQTSMYLCASSLGLLQFFGPGTRLTVL.

The chain couples TRBV9 to TRBJ2-1; 10 bases match TRBD2. Germline-derived CDR1 and CDR2 are SGDLS and YYNGEE. The CDR3 loop spans 19 amino acids. The V and J ends lost 4 bases and 4 bases, in that order; junction bases with no gene match: 17. CDR3 protein: CASSPHGLAGVPLYNEQFF. The CDR3 DNA follows: TGTGCCAGCAGCCCCCACGGGCTAGCGGGAGTCCCGCTTTACAATGAGCAGTTCTTC.

CDR3 coding DNA: TGTGCCAGCAGCCCCGGACACGCTGGAAACACCATATATTTT. The encoded protein is CASSPGHAGNTIYF. The genes are TRBV4-2 and TRBJ1-3; TRBD1 might be the D (5 bases). From germline, CDR1 is LGHNA and CDR2 YNFKEQ. CDR3 length: 14 amino acids. Trimming shortened V by 4 bases and J by 2 bases, and 9 bases separated the two germline ends.

The V gene is TRBV6-6, the J gene TRBJ1-5; 8 nucleotides line up with TRBD1. V lost 0 bases, J lost 7 bases, and 5 bases stayed unmatched. The CDR3 loop spans 15 amino acids. Germline V lookup: CDR1 MNHNY, CDR2 SVGAGI (reference sequence). As DNA, the CDR3 is TGTGCCAGCAGTTACTCGATACAGGGGGACCAGCCCCAGCATTTT. Protein sequence: CASSYSIQGDQPQHF.